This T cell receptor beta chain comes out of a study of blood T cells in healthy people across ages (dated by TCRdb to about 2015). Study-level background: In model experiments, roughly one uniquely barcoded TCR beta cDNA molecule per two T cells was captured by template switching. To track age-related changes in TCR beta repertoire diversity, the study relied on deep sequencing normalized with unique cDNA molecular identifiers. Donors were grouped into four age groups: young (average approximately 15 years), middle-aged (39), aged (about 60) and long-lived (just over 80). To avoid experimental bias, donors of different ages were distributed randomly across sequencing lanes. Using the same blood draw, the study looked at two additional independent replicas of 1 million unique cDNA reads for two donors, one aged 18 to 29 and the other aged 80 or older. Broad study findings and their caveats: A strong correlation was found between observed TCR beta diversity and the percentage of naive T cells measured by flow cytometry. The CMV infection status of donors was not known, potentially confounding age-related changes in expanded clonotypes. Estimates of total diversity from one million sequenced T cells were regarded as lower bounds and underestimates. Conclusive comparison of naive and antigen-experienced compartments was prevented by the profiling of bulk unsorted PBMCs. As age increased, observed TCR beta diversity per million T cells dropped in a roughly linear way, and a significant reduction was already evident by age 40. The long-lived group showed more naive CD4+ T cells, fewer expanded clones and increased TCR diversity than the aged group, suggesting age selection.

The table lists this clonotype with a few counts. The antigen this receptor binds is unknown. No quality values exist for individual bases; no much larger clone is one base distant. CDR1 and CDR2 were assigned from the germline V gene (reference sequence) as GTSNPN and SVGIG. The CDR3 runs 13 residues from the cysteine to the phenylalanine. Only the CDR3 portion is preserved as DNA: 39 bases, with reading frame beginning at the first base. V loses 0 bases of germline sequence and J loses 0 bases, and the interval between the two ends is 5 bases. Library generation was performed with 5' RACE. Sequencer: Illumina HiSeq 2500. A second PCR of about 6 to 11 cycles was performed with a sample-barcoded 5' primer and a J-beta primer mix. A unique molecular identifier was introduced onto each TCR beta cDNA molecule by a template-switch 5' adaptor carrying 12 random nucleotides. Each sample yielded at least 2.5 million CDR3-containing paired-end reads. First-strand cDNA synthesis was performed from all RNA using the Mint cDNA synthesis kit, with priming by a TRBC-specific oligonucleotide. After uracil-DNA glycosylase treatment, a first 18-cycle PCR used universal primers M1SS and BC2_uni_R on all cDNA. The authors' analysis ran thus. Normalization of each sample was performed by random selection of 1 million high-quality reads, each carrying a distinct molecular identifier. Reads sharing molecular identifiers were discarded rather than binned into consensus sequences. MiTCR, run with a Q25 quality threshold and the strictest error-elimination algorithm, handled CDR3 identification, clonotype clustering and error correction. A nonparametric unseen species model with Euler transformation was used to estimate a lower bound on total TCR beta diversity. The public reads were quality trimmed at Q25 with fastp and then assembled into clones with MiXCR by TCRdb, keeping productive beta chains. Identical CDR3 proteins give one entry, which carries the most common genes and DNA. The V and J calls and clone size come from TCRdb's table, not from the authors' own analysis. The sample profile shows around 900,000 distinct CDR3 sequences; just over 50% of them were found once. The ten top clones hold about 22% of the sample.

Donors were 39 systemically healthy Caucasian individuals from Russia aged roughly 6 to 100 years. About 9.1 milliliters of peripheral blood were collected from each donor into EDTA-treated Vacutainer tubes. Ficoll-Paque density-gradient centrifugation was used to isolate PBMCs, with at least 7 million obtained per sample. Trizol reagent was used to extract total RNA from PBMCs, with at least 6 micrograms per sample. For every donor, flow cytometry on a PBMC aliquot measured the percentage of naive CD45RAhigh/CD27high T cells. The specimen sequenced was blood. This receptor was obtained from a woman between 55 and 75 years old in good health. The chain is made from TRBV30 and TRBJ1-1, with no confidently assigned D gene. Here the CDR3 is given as CAWSVRMNTEAFF. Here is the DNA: TGTGCCTGGAGTGTACGCATGAACACTGAAGCTTTCTTT.